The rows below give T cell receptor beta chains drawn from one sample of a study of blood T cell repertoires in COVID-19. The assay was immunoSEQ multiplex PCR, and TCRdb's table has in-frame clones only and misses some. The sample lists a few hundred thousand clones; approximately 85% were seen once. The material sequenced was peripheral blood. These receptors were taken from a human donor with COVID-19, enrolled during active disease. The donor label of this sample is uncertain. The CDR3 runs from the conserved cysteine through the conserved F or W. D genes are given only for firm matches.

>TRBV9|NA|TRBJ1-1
CASSASVYTEAFF
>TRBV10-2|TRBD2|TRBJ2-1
CASRGLAGGPRDNEQFF
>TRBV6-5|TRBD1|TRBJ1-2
CASRRTQGAGYTF
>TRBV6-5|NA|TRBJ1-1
CASRIDRMNTEAFF
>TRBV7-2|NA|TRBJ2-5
CASSLPRRAGETQYF
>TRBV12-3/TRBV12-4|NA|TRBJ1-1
CASSLQGNTEAFF
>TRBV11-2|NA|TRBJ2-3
CASSFSGTSTDTQYF
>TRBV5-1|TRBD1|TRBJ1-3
CASSPNPGQGTGNTIYF
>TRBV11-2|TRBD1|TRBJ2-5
CASSLAPWDRGSGTQYF
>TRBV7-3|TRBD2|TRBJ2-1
CASSSNGLGGSYNEQFF
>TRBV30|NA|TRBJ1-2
CAWSVEGRSGYTF
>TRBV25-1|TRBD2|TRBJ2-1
CASSESPSGRSNEQFF
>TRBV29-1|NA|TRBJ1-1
CSADSFPEAFF
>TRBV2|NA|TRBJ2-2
CASSPRGLGGELFF
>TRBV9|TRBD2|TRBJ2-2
CASSPHGTSGDTGELFF
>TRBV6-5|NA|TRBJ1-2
CASSYSTGGVGGYTF
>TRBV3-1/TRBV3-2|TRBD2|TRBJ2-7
CASSQPQGTSGDEQYF
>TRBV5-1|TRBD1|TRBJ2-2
CASSLGDRDTGELFF
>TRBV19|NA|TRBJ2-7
CASSPGAYYEQYF
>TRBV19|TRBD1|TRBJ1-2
CASSMGTGHANYGYTF
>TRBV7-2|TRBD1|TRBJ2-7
CASSPQGQGIRPYF
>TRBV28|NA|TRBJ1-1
CASSLFAGTEAFF
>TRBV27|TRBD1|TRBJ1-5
CASRDRAINQPQHF
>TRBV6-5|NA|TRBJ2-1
CASSYTGSSYNEQFF
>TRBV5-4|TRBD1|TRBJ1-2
CASSMGQGLYGYTF
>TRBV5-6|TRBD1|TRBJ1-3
CASSLGQGASGNTIYF
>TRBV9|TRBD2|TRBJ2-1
CASSVGLAGGAYNEQFF
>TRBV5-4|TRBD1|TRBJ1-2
CASSRQGVVIGYTF
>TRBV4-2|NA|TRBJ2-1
CASSQEWASYNEQFF
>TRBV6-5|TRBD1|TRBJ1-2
CASTKGDRGGYTF
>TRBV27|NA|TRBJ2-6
CASSPGGGYANVLTF
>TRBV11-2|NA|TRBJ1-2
CASSPQVSNYGYTF
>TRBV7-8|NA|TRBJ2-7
CASSFRGSSYEQYF
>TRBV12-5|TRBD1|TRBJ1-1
CASRGEGQGNTEAFF
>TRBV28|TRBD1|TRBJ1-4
CASSGERTGPEKLFF
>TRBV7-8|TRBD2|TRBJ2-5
CASSLYGRETQYF
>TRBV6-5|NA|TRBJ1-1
CASSRGATEAFF
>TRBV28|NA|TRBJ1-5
CASSIPGRSNQPQHF
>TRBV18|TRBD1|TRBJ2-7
CASSPPGQGRYEQYF
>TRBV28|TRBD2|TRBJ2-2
CASSFLAETNTGELFF
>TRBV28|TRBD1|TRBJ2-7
CASTPGTASYEQYF
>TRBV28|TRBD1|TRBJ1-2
CASSTHPGGSNYGYTF
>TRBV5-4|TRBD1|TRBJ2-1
CASNDRVSNEQFF
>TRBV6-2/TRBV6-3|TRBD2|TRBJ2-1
CASSYSKREGLNEQFF
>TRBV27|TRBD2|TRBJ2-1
CASSSPVAGGRAYEQFF
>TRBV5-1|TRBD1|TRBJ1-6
CASSGGQGNSPLHF
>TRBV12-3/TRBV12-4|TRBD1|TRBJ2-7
CASSSDRWEQYF
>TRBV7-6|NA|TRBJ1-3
CASSSSSWAGGNTIYF
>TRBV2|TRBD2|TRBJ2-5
CASVPRTSGRGETQYF
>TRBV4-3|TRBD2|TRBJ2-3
CASSQDLAGAVDTQYF
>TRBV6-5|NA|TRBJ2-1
CASPYPGLSRREQFF
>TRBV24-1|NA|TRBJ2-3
CATSIHTDTQYF
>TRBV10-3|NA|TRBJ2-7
CAISEQGYEQYF
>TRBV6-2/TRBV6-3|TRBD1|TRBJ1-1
CASSDLGQPNTEAFF
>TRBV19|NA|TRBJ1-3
CASSMRESGNTIYF
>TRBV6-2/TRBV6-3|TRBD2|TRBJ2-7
CASSPRTSSYEQYF
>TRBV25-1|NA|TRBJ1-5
CASSSHLQGGNQPQHF
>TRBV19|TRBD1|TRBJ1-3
CASTGQGQISGNTIYF
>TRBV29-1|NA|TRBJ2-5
CSVYRVTREAQYF
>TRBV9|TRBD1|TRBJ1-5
CASSRGGNGNQPQHF